This T cell receptor (beta chain) was observed in a study of beta chain features in type 1 diabetes. General study results and limits: TCRB CDR3s from Type 1 diabetes patients were moderately but significantly shorter in all four CD4+ subsets.

Sequenced material consisted of expressed TCRB transcripts (all of the isolated RNA was reverse transcribed). Clones were read by immunoSEQ multiplex PCR, and TCRdb kept only the in-frame ones, dropping some. The sample contains over 200,000 clones, approximately 11% of which appear only once. Germline V gene sequence: CDR1 MDHEN, CDR2 SYDVKM. V was clipped by 5 bases and J by 4 bases; unmatched bases: 7. The CDR3 is 15 residues long. This clone has only a few counts. Its antigen is undetermined. The V gene is TRBV28, the J gene TRBJ1-2; 10 positions agree with TRBD1. Source material: naive CD4+ T cells from blood. The clonotype was recovered from a man aged 30 to 45 with type 1 diabetes. In nucleotides, the CDR3 is TGTGCCAGCAGTACGACAGGGGGCCCGGGCTATGGCTACACCTTC. It translates to CASSTTGGPGYGYTF.